The sequence of this T cell receptor beta chain was determined in a study of blood T cell repertoires in COVID-19. CDR3 length: 14 amino acids. From germline, CDR1 is MNHEY and CDR2 SMNVEV (reference sequence). Trimming pared 6 bases from V and 6 bases from J, leaving 15 bases between. Assay: immunoSEQ multiplex PCR; the TCRdb copy retains only in-frame clones and omits some. The sample has 70,000 or so clones; around 84% are singletons. The TCR sequence derives from a man aged 45-65 years with acute or convalescent COVID-19. The sequenced sample consisted of peripheral blood. The chain couples TRBV27 to TRBJ1-5; D gene ambiguous. The CDR3 DNA reads TGTGCCAGCAGGGACTCCTTAATAGGTCAGCCCCAGCATTTT. It yields the protein CASRDSLIGQPQHF.